This T cell receptor beta chain was recorded in a study of T-cell memory formation after mild COVID-19. Study background: Clustering of TCRs was largely donor specific.

This clonotype has just a few counts. What it binds is not known. Broader study findings: A subset of responding clones appeared in pre-infection memory, suggesting cross-reactive memory joined. Contracting CD8+ clones were enriched in EMRA, CD4+ mainly in CM and EM. The study found balanced CD4/CD8 in clones contracting day 15 to 85 and a CD4+ lean in later expanders.

One entry per CDR3 protein, called by TCRdb with MiXCR from the 5' RACE reads. Here the sample spans about 110,000 distinct CDR3 sequences, around an eighth being singletons. The length of the CDR3 is 14 residues. CDR1 is KGHDR, CDR2 SFDVKD, per germline. Trimming took 5 bases from V and 5 from J; bases not matched to a gene: 4. This chain uses TRBV24-1 with TRBJ2-1, with 8 bases identical to TRBD1. Sequencing was carried out using PBMCs or a T cell subset sorted from them (not recorded which). This sequence was found in a man between 18 and 35 years old who had mild COVID-19 (a few samples of this study predate the infection). Cell type and time point are not known. The CDR3 reads CATSATGDDNEQFF. The CDR3, as DNA: TGTGCCACCAGTGCGACAGGGGATGACAATGAGCAGTTCTTC.